These 9 T cell receptor beta chains were sequenced from one sample in a study of blood T cell repertoires in COVID-19. Here immunoSEQ multiplex PCR was the method, and the copy in TCRdb shows in-frame clones only, minus some. The sample comprises about 170,000 clones, around 90% of which are singletons, and approximately 5% rests with the top ten. The material sequenced was peripheral blood. These receptor sequences come from a man younger than 35 with COVID-19, enrolled during active disease.

J is TRBJ2-1 and V is TRBV19; no firm D call. Germline CDR1 LNHDA, CDR2 SQIVND (reference sequence). The CDR3 spans 13 residues. The germline V and J ends were trimmed by 1 base and 7 bases, with 8 bases remaining between them. The CDR3 nucleotides read TGTGCCAGTAGTATAGGTTGGCGGAATGAGCAGTTCTTC. Translated: CASSIGWRNEQFF.

This chain joins TRBV28 and TRBJ1-1; maybe TRBD1 (6 bases). The germline V gene encodes CDR1 MDHEN and CDR2 SYDVKM. Trimming shortened V by 8 bases and J by 5 bases, and 27 bases separated the two germline ends. This CDR3 contains 17 residues. The CDR3 DNA is TGTGCCAGCTCGGGGGGCAGGGGCTTCGTGGGAGGTACTGAAGCTTTCTTT. This translates into CASSGGRGFVGGTEAFF.

This chain connects TRBV5-4 to TRBJ2-7; TRBD2 matches at 13 bases. V lost 2 bases, J lost 2 bases, and 1 base stayed unmatched. The CDR3 extends over 15 amino acids. Germline V gives CDR1 SGHNT, CDR2 YYREEE (reference sequence). In DNA form, the CDR3 reads TGTGCCAGCAGCTTAGGACTAGCGGGAGCCTACGAGCAGTACTTC. The encoded protein is CASSLGLAGAYEQYF.

The J gene is TRBJ1-1, the V gene TRBV5-6; D is uncertain. The germline V and J ends were trimmed by 2 bases and 1 base, with 9 bases remaining between them. The CDR3 loop spans 14 amino acids. Germline assignment: CDR1 SGHDT and CDR2 YYEEEE. CDR3 amino acids: CASSFFDRNTEAFF. CDR3 DNA sequence: TGTGCCAGCAGCTTCTTTGATAGGAACACTGAAGCTTTCTTT.

In DNA, the CDR3 is TGTGCCAGCAGCACTGGAGATTCACCCCTCCACTTT. It encodes CASSTGDSPLHF. V is TRBV9 and J is TRBJ1-6, with unresolved D. V was cut by 4 bases and J by 8 bases, with 7 bases left in between. The V gene's germline CDR1 is SGDLS and CDR2 YYNGEE. This CDR3 spans 12 amino acids.

This rearrangement joins TRBV11-2 to TRBJ2-7; the D gene is possibly TRBD1 (6 bases). CDR3 size: 15 residues. Trimming removed 0 bases from V and 0 bases from J, with 9 bases in between. CDR1 is SGHAT, CDR2 FQNNGV, per germline. The CDR3 DNA reads as TGTGCCAGCAGCTTAGATGGGGGCGACTCCTACGAGCAGTACTTC. Translation: CASSLDGGDSYEQYF.

V gene TRBV15 combines with J gene TRBJ2-6; a possible D gene is TRBD1 (5 bases). V lost 1 base and J lost 2, with 12 bases in between. The CDR3 is 17 amino acids. The V gene's germline CDR1 is LNHNV and CDR2 YYDKDF (reference sequence). Here the CDR3 reads CATSRALGVTGANVLTF. As DNA, the CDR3 is TGTGCCACCAGCAGAGCTCTAGGGGTAACTGGGGCCAACGTCCTGACTTTC.

The rearrangement joins TRBV27 to TRBJ2-1; perhaps TRBD2 as D (6 bases). Trimming cost V 7 bases and J 2 bases, with 15 bases left between them. CDR1 and CDR2 (germline): MNHEY, SMNVEV (reference sequence). This CDR3 has 15 amino acids. CDR3 DNA: TGTGCCAGCACCCGGGGGAGCCCGGCCTACAATGAGCAGTTCTTC. Encoded protein: CASTRGSPAYNEQFF.

V gene TRBV5-1 combines with J gene TRBJ1-4; 7 bases match TRBD1. The CDR3 extends over 14 amino acids. Germline trimming cut 4 bases from V and 7 bases from J; bases unmatched to any gene: 7. CDR1 SGHRS and CDR2 YFSETQ come from the germline V gene. In DNA, the CDR3 is TGCGCCAGCAGCGGCGGACAGGAGGGTGAAAAACTGTTTTTT. This encodes CASSGGQEGEKLFF.